What follows describes a single T cell receptor beta chain. Its target is unknown. Produced via immunoSEQ multiplex PCR; TCRdb's table is partial and in-frame only. The sample has about 2.4 million clones; over 85% are singletons. CDR3 length: 14 residues. V lost 2 bases, J lost 5 bases, and 10 bases lay in between. Looked up from germline, CDR1 is LNHNV and CDR2 is YYDKDF (reference sequence). This sample was taken from a study of shared clonotypes between healthy human individuals. General study findings and limits: Rarefaction demonstrated incomplete sorted-subset sequencing despite large depth.

Input material: naive CD4+ T cells from PBMCs. Subset given: CD45RA+ positively selected. The chain employs TRBV15 and TRBJ1-3; no reliable D call. The clonotype was recovered from a man between 18 and 35 years old in good health. Some clones in this sample may be carry-over from other donors' samples. This CDR3 reads CATSRKVDRNTIYF. CDR3 DNA sequence: TGTGCCACCAGCAGAAAAGTAGATAGAAACACCATATATTTT.